These 16 T cell receptor beta chains were sequenced from one sample in a study of shared clonotypes between healthy human individuals. Naive CD8 cells were CD45RO-negative, positively selected for CCR7, excluding terminally differentiated effector memory CD45RA+ cells. Only in-frame clones appear in the TCRdb table, and some are missing; sequencing was by immunoSEQ multiplex PCR. The sample has just over 2,000,000 clones; roughly 94% are singletons. Sequences were obtained from naive CD8+ T cells sorted from blood. All receptors derive from a young man in good health.

This rearrangement joins TRBV6-5 to TRBJ2-2, with 8 bases lining up with TRBD2. Trimming removed 7 bases from V and 4 bases from J; junction bases left unmatched: 8. Germline V gene lookup returns CDR1 MNHEY and CDR2 SVGAGI. This CDR3 is 15 amino acids long. CDR3 nucleotide sequence: TGTGCCAGCACCCTCGGGAGGGACGTCACCGGGGAGCTGTTTTTT. It specifies CASTLGRDVTGELFF.

The rearrangement uses TRBV4-3 and TRBJ1-6; D not certain. V gave up 0 bases and J gave up 4 bases, with 19 bases separating them. Germline V gives CDR1 LGHNA, CDR2 YSLEER. This CDR3 has 19 residues. Written as DNA, the CDR3 is TGCGCCAGCAGCCAAGACCGTGGCGGATCGACCCTTTATAATTCACCCCTCCACTTT. Translating it yields CASSQDRGGSTLYNSPLHF.

The rearrangement uses TRBV9 and TRBJ2-3; D is perhaps TRBD1 or TRBD2 (6 bases each). Per germline, CDR1 SGDLS and CDR2 YYNGEE. The V end was cut by 0 bases, the J end by 5 bases, with 10 bases between. This CDR3 comprises 14 residues. The CDR3 is CASSVVEGEDTQYF. The CDR3 DNA follows: TGTGCCAGCAGCGTAGTGGAGGGGGAAGATACGCAGTATTTT.

The chain joins TRBV4-1 to TRBJ2-7, with 9 bases identical to TRBD1. Germline V gene sequence: CDR1 MGHRA, CDR2 YSYEKL. Losses at the gene ends were 4 bases for V and 3 bases for J; bases not matched to a gene: 10. The CDR3 contains 16 residues. The CDR3 loop reads CASSPTGTGINYEQYF. CDR3 coding DNA: TGCGCCAGCAGCCCGACCGGGACAGGGATCAACTACGAGCAGTACTTC.

The rearrangement links TRBV4-1 to TRBJ1-2, with D uncertain. The germline V and J ends were trimmed by 2 bases and 7 bases, with 14 bases remaining between them. This CDR3 contains 14 residues. Germline CDR1 MGHRA, CDR2 YSYEKL. The CDR3 is CASSQLAVVAGYTF. DNA of the CDR3: TGCGCCAGCAGCCAACTGGCAGTGGTGGCTGGCTACACCTTC.

As to this clone: Its ends do not fully match the called genes, so a read error is possible. The V and J genes are TRBV6-5 and TRBJ1-1; a possible D gene is TRBD1 (5 bases). This CDR3 is built from 15 residues. CDR1 and CDR2 from the germline V gene are MNHEY and SVGAGI. The CDR3 nucleotides read TGTGCCAGCAGCCCCGAGGCAGGGAGGATCCCTGAAGCTTCCTTT. It is translated as CASSPEAGRIPEASF.

The V call is TRBV5-4, the J call TRBJ2-3; possible D gene TRBD2, 5 bases. The CDR3 is 13 residues long. Trimming shortened V by 2 bases and J by 6 bases, and 10 bases separated the two germline ends. CDR1 and CDR2 from the germline V gene are SGHNT and YYREEE (reference sequence). CDR3 loop: CASSLSGGDTQYF. The CDR3 coding sequence is TGTGCCAGCAGCTTAAGCGGCGGCGATACGCAGTATTTT.

The CDR3 coding sequence is TGTGCCAGCAGCAAAGGTGCAGGGAATGAGACCCAGTACTTC. Encoded protein: CASSKGAGNETQYF. The V gene is TRBV21-1, the J gene TRBJ2-5; the table's D call, TRBD1, has no DNA check behind it. TRBV21-1 represents a pseudogene. The CDR3 runs 14 residues.

The chain combines TRBV27 with TRBJ1-6, with 10 bases fitting TRBD1. With 8 bases clipped from V and 9 bases from J, the junction kept 7 bases outside the gene matches. There are 14 residues in the CDR3. The V gene's germline CDR1 is MNHEY and CDR2 SMNVEV (reference sequence). For the CDR3, the DNA is TGTGCCAGCGGAGCGGACAGGGGGTTTTCACCCCTCCACTTT. Protein product: CASGADRGFSPLHF.

The V call is TRBV13, the J call TRBJ2-7, with TRBD1 matching over 8 bases. The germline V gene has CDR1 PRHDT and CDR2 FYEKMQ (reference sequence). This CDR3 contains 15 residues. Trimming took 5 bases from V and 0 from J; bases not matched to a gene: 6. CDR3 in amino acids: CASSIRTGNSYEQYF. The CDR3 coding sequence is TGTGCCAGCAGCATCCGGACAGGGAACTCCTACGAGCAGTACTTC.

The chain joins TRBV9 to TRBJ2-7; a weak D match, TRBD2 (6 bases). The CDR3 covers 14 residues. V lost 1 base to trimming and J lost 0 bases, with 8 bases between them. The germline gives CDR1 SGDLS, CDR2 YYNGEE. The CDR3 DNA sequence: TGTGCCAGCAGCGTATACGGGGGCTCCTACGAGCAGTACTTC. Translated, it gives CASSVYGGSYEQYF.

The chain joins TRBV28 to TRBJ2-3, with TRBD2 matching 8 bases. Germline CDR1 reads MDHEN; CDR2 reads SYDVKM. The CDR3 loop spans 16 amino acids. J gave up 5 bases and V 3 bases, and 10 bases lay outside the gene matches. The DNA for the CDR3 is TGTGCCAGCAGTTTCCCGCCGGGACTAGATATAGATACGCAGTATTTT. Amino acid sequence: CASSFPPGLDIDTQYF. The full variable domain, with the rest looked up from reference TRBV28 and TRBJ2-3, is DVKVTQSSRYLVKRTGEKVFLECVQDMDHENMFWYRQDPGLGLRLIYFSYDVKMKEKGDIPEGYSVSREKKERFSLILESASTNQTSMYLCASSFPPGLDIDTQYFGPGTRLTVL.

With respect to this clone: This may arise from a read error, as a much more abundant clone is one base away. The CDR3 sequence is CASSQGRNNQPQHF. CDR3 bases: TGTGCCAGCAGCCAGGGACGGAACAATCAGCCCCAGCATTTT. The chain recombines TRBV5-6 with TRBJ1-5, with D possibly TRBD1 on 5 matching bases. The CDR3 spans 14 residues. V shed 4 bases and J shed 3 bases, with 11 bases lying between them. Germline V CDR1 and CDR2: SGHDT, YYEEEE.

V is TRBV9 and J is TRBJ2-5, with TRBD2 matching 10 bases. The CDR3 sequence is 15 residues long. The germline V gene encodes CDR1 SGDLS and CDR2 YYNGEE. V shed 0 bases, J shed 4 bases, and the junction held 3 bases outside the gene matches. The CDR3 coding sequence is TGTGCCAGCAGCGTAGACCTAGCGGGGGTAGAGACCCAGTACTTC. Protein product: CASSVDLAGVETQYF.

The J gene is TRBJ2-1, the V gene TRBV9, with D possibly being TRBD1 (6 bases). Germline loops: CDR1 SGDLS, CDR2 YYNGEE. Trimming removed 3 bases from V and 7 bases from J, with 17 bases in between. This CDR3 has 15 amino acids. CDR3 loop: CASSASGTWGNEQFF. In DNA form, the CDR3 reads TGTGCCAGCAGCGCCTCCGGGACATGGGGGAATGAGCAGTTCTTC.

Comments on this clone: This sample includes further DNA sequences coding for the same CDR3. J is TRBJ2-7 and V is TRBV7-2; D not resolved. Trimming stripped 5 bases from V and 2 bases from J, with 7 bases between. The CDR3 runs to 12 residues. The germline gives CDR1 SGHTA, CDR2 FQGNSA. This CDR3 is CASSPGPYEQYF. CDR3 DNA: TGTGCCAGCAGCCCCGGACCCTACGAGCAGTACTTC.